This T cell receptor (beta chain) was identified in a study of CD8 T cells in Susac syndrome (dated by TCRdb to about 2019). For context, the study as a whole: Among the sequenced Susac syndrome patients, six had clinically active disease and about eight were in clinical remission. Susac syndrome patients were therapy-naive, on corticosteroids (some also receiving IVIg), or on IVIg alone at blood withdrawal. The study used repertoire sequencing to test whether antigen drove CD8+ T cell activation and differentiation in Susac syndrome. Clonality of the CD8+ T cell repertoire was compared between about a dozen healthy donors, approximately 14 Susac syndrome patients and under 16 multiple sclerosis patients.

The germline V gene encodes CDR1 SGHRS and CDR2 YFSETQ. V has 4 bases trimmed and J has 5 bases trimmed; junction bases matching no gene number 11. The CDR3 holds 15 amino acids from the cysteine to the phenylalanine. Only the CDR3 portion is preserved as DNA: 45 bases, with reading frame beginning at the first base. Peripheral blood CD8+ and CD4+ T cells from healthy donors, Susac syndrome patients and multiple sclerosis patients were profiled using high-throughput TCR beta sequencing. Recently defined diagnostic criteria for definite or probable disease were met by the Susac syndrome patients. Bulk CD8+ and CD4+ T cells were purified by magnetic negative isolation, while CD8+ TEMRA cells were enriched using FACS. Blood was drawn into EDTA tubes, processed within 24 hours, and PBMCs were isolated by density gradient centrifugation. PBMCs intended for TCR sequencing were cryopreserved in liquid nitrogen and thawed later in a water bath at 37 degrees C. The sorted or isolated CD4+, CD8+ and CD8+ TEMRA cells reached a purity of at least 90%.

RNA was extracted using the RNeasy kit, and about 0.45 to 1 microgram was reverse transcribed with random hexamers. The immunoSEQ multiplex PCR assay, covering 54 Vbeta and 13 Jbeta segments, was used to amplify TCR beta CDR3 regions. Bias from PCR amplification was corrected by using a synthetic template baseline for primer optimization and for computational correction. The authors processed their data as follows. Reads were annotated to V, D and J genes per IMGT and analyzed with immunoSEQ Analyzer, keeping only productive sequences. To calculate clonality, Shannon entropy was normalized by log2 of the number of productive unique sequences and then subtracted from one. Public and private clones were assessed among the 100 most prevalent clones of each patient and control. A clone was defined as Susac-specific if it was absent from the healthy and MS cohorts, from some 980 published viral clones and from other ImmuneACCESS disease sequences. The public reads were run again by TCRdb, first through fastp at Q25 and then through MiXCR, and only productive beta chains were kept. Entries are consolidated by CDR3 protein sequence, retaining the most common genes and DNA. These V and J calls are TCRdb output, not the study's own analysis. This sample has 65,000 to 95,000 distinct CDR3 sequences in its table, and around 94% of those were observed once. The ten largest clones add up to around 0.94% of the sample.

General conclusions and limits of the study: The study acknowledged that relatively few individuals were included in the TCR sequencing and HLA analysis. Looking at Susac-specific public clones, the researchers identified some 15 in the total CD8+ repertoire and roughly 5 in the CD8+ TEMRA repertoire. Clonal expansion was seen in Susac syndrome CD8+ repertoires, peaking in CD8+ TEMRA cells and being greater in clinically active patients than in remitting ones.

As to this clonotype: No antigen is known for it. No base-level quality is on record; no much larger clone is a single base apart.

What was sequenced was CD8+ T cells from PBMCs. Recombination connected TRBV5-1 to TRBJ1-1, with 7 central nucleotides matching TRBD1. The source of this sequence is a human donor with Susac syndrome. The CDR3 protein: CASSELRDRSTEAFF. The DNA is as follows: TGCGCCAGCAGCGAACTCCGGGACAGATCTACTGAAGCTTTCTTT. The full variable domain, with segments outside the CDR3 supplied by the reference TRBV5-1 and TRBJ1-1 proteins, appears as KAGVTQTPRYLIKTRGQQVTLSCSPISGHRSVSWYQQTPGQGLQFLFEYFSETQRNKGNFPGRFSGRQFSNSRSEMNVSTLELGDSALYLCASSELRDRSTEAFFGQGTRLTVV.